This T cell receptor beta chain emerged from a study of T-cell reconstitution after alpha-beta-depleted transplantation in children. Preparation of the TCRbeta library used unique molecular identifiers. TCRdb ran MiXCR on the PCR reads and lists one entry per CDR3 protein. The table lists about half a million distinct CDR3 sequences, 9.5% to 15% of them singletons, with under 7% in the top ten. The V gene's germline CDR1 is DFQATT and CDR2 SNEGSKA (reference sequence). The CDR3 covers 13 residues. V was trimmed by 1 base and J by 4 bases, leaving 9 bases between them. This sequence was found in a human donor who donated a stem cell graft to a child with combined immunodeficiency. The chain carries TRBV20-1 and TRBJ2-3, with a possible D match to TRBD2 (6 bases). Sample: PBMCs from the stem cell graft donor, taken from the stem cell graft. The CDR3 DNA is TGCAGTGCTAGAGGCCTAGCGTCAGATACGCAGTATTTT. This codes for CSARGLASDTQYF.